What follows describes a single T cell receptor beta chain. The antigen is undetermined. V shed 5 bases, J shed 5 bases, and the junction held 6 bases outside the gene matches. This CDR3 has 15 residues. Germline V lookup: CDR1 SGHTA, CDR2 FQGNSA. This record belongs to a study of cytomegalovirus exposure and HLA in healthy donors. For the study at large: HLA-typed donors were the source of some 80 million unique TCRs, which an early data release held. Overall study results and limits: Because they were indistinguishable, some V segments, including TRBV6-2 and TRBV6-3, were excluded. A missense DCLRE1C variant was associated with V- and J-gene trimming of TCR beta chains in a later analysis, and an independent cohort replicated the association. Three chains linked to CMV were shown in vitro to be specific for CMV antigens.

A multiplex PCR was run with 60 Vbeta primers and 13 Jbeta primers. TCRdb's copy holds only in-frame clones and misses some; the assay was immunoSEQ multiplex PCR. The table records some 65,000 clones, roughly 80% of them present only once. This receptor was taken from a girl between 10 and 17 years old in good health and CMV-seropositive. Sequencing input: PBMCs. This rearrangement joins TRBV7-2 to TRBJ2-5; 12 bases agree with TRBD1. This CDR3 reads CASSRRDRGQETQYF. CDR3 nucleotide sequence: TGTGCCAGCAGCCGCCGGGACAGGGGGCAGGAGACCCAGTACTTC.